This T cell receptor beta chain derives from a study of T-cell memory formation after mild COVID-19. This clonotype was seen ten or more times. Antigen specificity is unknown. The authors produced TCR alpha and TCR beta cDNA libraries with sample barcodes and UMIs by 5'RACE using constant-segment primers. TCRdb fed the 5' RACE reads into MiXCR, producing one record per CDR3 protein. The data hold under 60,000 distinct CDR3 sequences, with around 10% observed a single time. Whole-study results and caveats: Nothing confirmed that second-wave clones peaking on day 37 were specific for SARS-CoV-2. Mostly located in CM and EM were contracting CD4+ clones, with contracting CD8+ clones located in EMRA.

This CDR3 has 15 residues. Trimming removed 10 bases from V and 3 bases from J; junction bases left unmatched: 12. The gene calls are TRBV12-3 or TRBV12-4 and TRBJ2-3, with 8 bases aligning to TRBD2. The receptor's source is an adult woman who had mild COVID-19 (a few samples of this study predate the infection). Cell type and time point are not known. Sequenced sample: PBMCs or a T cell subset sorted from them (not recorded which). The CDR3 DNA reads as TGTGCCACCCTAGCGGGTCTCTACGAGACAGATACGCAGTATTTT. Its translation is CATLAGLYETDTQYF.